The 13 T cell receptor beta chains listed next were all sequenced from one sample in a study of T cell responses to AZD1222 COVID-19 vaccine. The assay was immunoSEQ multiplex PCR, and TCRdb's table has in-frame clones only and misses some. Found here are 150,000 to 200,000 clones, approximately 91% of them singletons; the top ten hold nearly 3.5%. This specimen was peripheral blood, taken 28 days after the second AZD1222 dose. The source is an adult who received the AZD1222 COVID-19 vaccine.

This chain uses TRBV15 with TRBJ1-5; D is unresolved. The CDR3 consists of 14 residues. The ends were cut back, 0 bases at V and 2 bases at J, with 5 bases in the middle. Looked up from germline, CDR1 is LNHNV and CDR2 is YYDKDF (reference sequence). The DNA of the CDR3 is TGTGCCACCAGCAGAGAGGCGCGCAATCAGCCCCAGCATTTT. Its protein product is CATSREARNQPQHF.

The chain links TRBV7-3 to TRBJ2-1; D remains unclear. Germline V CDR1 and CDR2: SGHTA, FQGTGA. The CDR3 is 15 residues long. V was shortened by 5 bases and J by 0 bases, with 11 bases between the two germline ends. The CDR3 reads CASSHSASSYNEQFF. CDR3 sequence (DNA): TGTGCCAGCAGCCACTCGGCGAGCTCCTACAATGAGCAGTTCTTC.

The chain uses TRBV19 and TRBJ1-1; 7 nucleotides agree with TRBD1. V was clipped by 6 bases and J by 6 bases; unmatched bases: 10. The CDR3 consists of 14 residues. Per the germline V gene, CDR1 is LNHDA and CDR2 is SQIVND (reference sequence). DNA for the CDR3: TGTGCCAGTAGGGTCGACAGGGCTCGGTCTGAAGCTTTCTTT. This codes for CASRVDRARSEAFF.

This clone was counted between two and nine times. This rearrangement joins TRBV25-1 to TRBJ1-1; a possible D gene is TRBD1 (5 bases). V was clipped by 3 bases and J by 3 bases, with 14 bases between them. CDR1 MGHDK and CDR2 SYGVNS come from the germline V gene. This CDR3 spans 15 amino acids. The CDR3 DNA follows: TGTGCCAGCAGTGAGGCGGGGGGGACCTACACTGAAGCTTTCTTT. Protein sequence: CASSEAGGTYTEAFF.

The CDR3 DNA is TGTGCCAGCAGCGCCCACACGCAGGGCGCAGATACGCAGTATTTT. This translates into CASSAHTQGADTQYF. This chain uses TRBV9 with TRBJ2-3; a weak D match, TRBD1 (5 bases). From germline, CDR1 is SGDLS and CDR2 YYNGEE. CDR3 size: 15 residues. Deletions cut 3 bases from V and 4 bases from J, with 15 bases between.

The CDR3 loop is CASSDGAGSTDTQYF. The CDR3, as DNA: TGTGCCAGCAGTGACGGGGCAGGCAGCACAGATACGCAGTATTTT. This chain uses TRBV6-4 with TRBJ2-3; perhaps TRBD1 as D (5 bases). Germline CDR1 reads MRHNA; CDR2 reads SNTAGT. The CDR3 runs 15 residues. V was pared by 2 bases and J by 0 bases, with 9 bases between.

V is TRBV19 and J is TRBJ2-1, with 15 bases fitting TRBD2. This CDR3 region has 15 residues. CDR1 and CDR2 (germline): LNHDA, SQIVND (reference sequence). V dropped 4 bases and J dropped 9; count of bases not matched to a gene: 4. This CDR3 is CASSTGLAGGGEQFF. As DNA, the CDR3 is TGTGCCAGTAGTACGGGACTAGCGGGAGGTGGTGAGCAGTTCTTC.

The V gene is TRBV5-1, the J gene TRBJ1-6; D is perhaps TRBD1 (5 bases). The V end was cut by 0 bases, the J end by 10 bases, with 20 bases between. This CDR3 contains 17 residues. The V gene's germline CDR1 is SGHRS and CDR2 YFSETQ. The DNA for the CDR3 is TGCGCCAGCAGCTTGGCTACGGGGACTCGCGCGGGATCACCCCTCCACTTT. Its protein product is CASSLATGTRAGSPLHF.

J is TRBJ2-7 and V is TRBV28, with TRBD1 matching 7 bases. CDR3 length equals 15 residues. Losses at the gene ends were 6 bases for V and 6 bases for J; bases not matched to a gene: 14. The germline V gene has CDR1 MDHEN and CDR2 SYDVKM. CDR3 loop: CASSKNRGGLGEQYF. CDR3 DNA: TGTGCCAGCAGCAAAAACAGGGGTGGCCTCGGCGAGCAGTACTTC.

This clone turned up a few times. The V gene is TRBV7-9, the J gene TRBJ2-2; 12 positions agree with TRBD2. V shed 4 bases and J 6 bases; nucleotides not matched to a gene: 9. The CDR3 has 17 amino acids. The germline V gene encodes CDR1 SEHNR and CDR2 FQNEAQ (reference sequence). CDR3 DNA: TGTGCCAGCAGCTCGACCGGGACTAGCGGGTTCCCCGGGGAGCTGTTTTTT. It yields the protein CASSSTGTSGFPGELFF.

DNA of the CDR3: TGTGCCAGCAGGGATACAGCTAACTATGGCTACACCTTC. Amino acid sequence: CASRDTANYGYTF. The V and J genes are TRBV6-5 and TRBJ1-2; D call uncertain. Looked up from germline, CDR1 is MNHEY and CDR2 is SVGAGI. This CDR3 has 13 residues. Trimming took off 6 bases at V and 0 bases at J, with 8 bases between the two ends.

The chain has TRBV29-1 and TRBJ2-7; D ambiguous. CDR1 is SQVTM and CDR2 is ANQGSEA in the germline V gene. V was clipped by 5 bases and J by 2 bases, with 7 bases between them. The CDR3 consists of 11 residues. The CDR3 spells CSVRLPYEQYF. Here the CDR3 DNA reads TGCAGCGTTAGGCTTCCCTACGAGCAGTACTTC.

V and J are TRBV24-1 and TRBJ2-1; 8 positions match TRBD2. The CDR3 contains 16 residues. CDR1 KGHDR and CDR2 SFDVKD come from the germline V gene. V lost 4 bases and J lost 4; bases outside the gene matches: 8. CDR3 residues: CATSDFSGSRYNEQFF. CDR3 DNA: TGTGCCACCAGTGACTTCAGCGGGAGCCGTTACAATGAGCAGTTCTTC.